The clone carrying this T cell receptor beta chain appeared a few times. What it binds is not known. This specimen belongs to a study of response to subunit inactivated influenza vaccine. Study-level findings and limits: Authors suggested few new T cells are recruited by each seasonal influenza vaccination.

With 0 bases removed from V and 3 bases from J, the gap between germline ends came to 7 bases. From germline, CDR1 is SGDLS and CDR2 YYNGEE. The CDR3 totals 15 residues. TCRdb ran MiXCR on the RT-PCR reads and lists one entry per CDR3 protein. The sample includes around 200,000 distinct CDR3 sequences, roughly 14% of them seen just once. The specimen comprised CD8+ T cells sorted from PBMCs, sampled around 5 days after vaccination. The source of this sequence is a middle-aged man who received an inactivated influenza vaccine. J is TRBJ2-6 and V is TRBV9, with D hard to call. The CDR3 loop is CASSVAGFGANVLTF. The CDR3 nucleotides are TGTGCCAGCAGCGTAGCCGGGTTTGGGGCCAACGTCCTGACTTTC.